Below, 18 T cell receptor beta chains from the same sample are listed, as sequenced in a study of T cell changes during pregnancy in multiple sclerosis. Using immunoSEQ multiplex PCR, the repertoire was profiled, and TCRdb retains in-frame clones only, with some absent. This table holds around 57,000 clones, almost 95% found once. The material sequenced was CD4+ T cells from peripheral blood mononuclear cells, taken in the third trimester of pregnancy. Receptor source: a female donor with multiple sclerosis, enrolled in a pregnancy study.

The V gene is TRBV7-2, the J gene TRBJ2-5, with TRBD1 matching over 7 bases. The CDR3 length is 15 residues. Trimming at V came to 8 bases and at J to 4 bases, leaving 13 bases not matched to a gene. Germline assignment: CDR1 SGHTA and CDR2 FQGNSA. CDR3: CASGKGQIQGETQYF. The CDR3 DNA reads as TGTGCCAGCGGCAAGGGACAGATTCAGGGAGAGACCCAGTACTTC. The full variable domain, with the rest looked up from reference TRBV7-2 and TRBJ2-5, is GAGVSQSPSNKVTEKGKDVELRCDPISGHTALYWYRQSLGQGLEFLIYFQGNSAPDKSGLPSDRFSAERTGGSVSTLTIQRTQQEDSAVYLCASGKGQIQGETQYFGPGTRLLVL.

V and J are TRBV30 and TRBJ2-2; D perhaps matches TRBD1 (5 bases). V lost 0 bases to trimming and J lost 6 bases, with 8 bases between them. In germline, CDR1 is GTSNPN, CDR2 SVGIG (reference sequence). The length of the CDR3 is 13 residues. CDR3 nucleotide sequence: TGTGCCTGGAGTGTAATACAGGCCGGGGAGCTGTTTTTT. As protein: CAWSVIQAGELFF.

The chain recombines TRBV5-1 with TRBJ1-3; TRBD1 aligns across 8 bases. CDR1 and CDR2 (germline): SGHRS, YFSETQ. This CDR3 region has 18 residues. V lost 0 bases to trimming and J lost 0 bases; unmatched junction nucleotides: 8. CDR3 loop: CASSLGAGGNPSGNTIYF. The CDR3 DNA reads TGCGCCAGCAGCTTGGGAGCAGGGGGCAACCCCTCTGGAAACACCATATATTTT.

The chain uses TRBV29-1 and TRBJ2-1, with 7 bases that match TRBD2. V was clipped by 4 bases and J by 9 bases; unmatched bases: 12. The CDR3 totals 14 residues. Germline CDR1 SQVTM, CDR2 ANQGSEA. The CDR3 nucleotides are TGCAGCGTTGGCCTGGGGGGGGGAGGACTTGAGCAGTTCTTC. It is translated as CSVGLGGGGLEQFF.

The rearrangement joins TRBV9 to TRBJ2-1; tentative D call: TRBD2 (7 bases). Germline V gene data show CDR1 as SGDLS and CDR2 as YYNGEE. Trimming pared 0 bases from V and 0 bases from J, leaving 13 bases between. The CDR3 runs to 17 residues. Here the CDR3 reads CASSVGRGRNSYNEQFF. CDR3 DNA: TGTGCCAGCAGCGTAGGGCGGGGGCGAAACTCCTACAATGAGCAGTTCTTC.

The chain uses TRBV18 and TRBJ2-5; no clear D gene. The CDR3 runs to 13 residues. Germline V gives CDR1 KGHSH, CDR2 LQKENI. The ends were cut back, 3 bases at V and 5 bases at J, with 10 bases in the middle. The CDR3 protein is CASSPAALETQYF. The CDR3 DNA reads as TGTGCCAGCTCACCCGCGGCTTTGGAGACCCAGTACTTC.

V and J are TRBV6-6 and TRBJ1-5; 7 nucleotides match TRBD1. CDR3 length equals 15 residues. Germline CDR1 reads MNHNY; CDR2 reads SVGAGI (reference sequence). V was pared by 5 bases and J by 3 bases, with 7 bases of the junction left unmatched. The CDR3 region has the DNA TGTGCCAGCAGTGGCGGGACAGAAAACAATCAGCCCCAGCATTTT. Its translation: CASSGGTENNQPQHF.

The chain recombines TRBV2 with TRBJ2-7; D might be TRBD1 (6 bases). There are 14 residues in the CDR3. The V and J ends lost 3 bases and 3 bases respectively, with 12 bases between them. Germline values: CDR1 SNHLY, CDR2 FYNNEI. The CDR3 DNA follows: TGTGCCAGCAGTGAGTGGCAGGGGATCTACGAGCAGTACTTC. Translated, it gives CASSEWQGIYEQYF.

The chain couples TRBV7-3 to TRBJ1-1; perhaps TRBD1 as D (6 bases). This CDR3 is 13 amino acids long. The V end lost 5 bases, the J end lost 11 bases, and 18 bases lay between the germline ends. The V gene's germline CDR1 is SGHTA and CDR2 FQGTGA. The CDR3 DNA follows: TGTGCCAGCAGCGTAATGACAGGCACCACGGCTTTCTTT. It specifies CASSVMTGTTAFF.

The CDR3 DNA reads as TGTGCCAGCAGGGCGACAGGTCCTAACTATGGCTACACCTTC. Translated, it gives CASRATGPNYGYTF. The rearrangement uses TRBV2 and TRBJ1-2; tentatively, D is TRBD1 (6 bases). This CDR3 has 14 amino acids. CDR1 is SNHLY and CDR2 is FYNNEI in the germline V gene. V lost 6 bases to trimming and J lost 0 bases, with 11 bases between them.

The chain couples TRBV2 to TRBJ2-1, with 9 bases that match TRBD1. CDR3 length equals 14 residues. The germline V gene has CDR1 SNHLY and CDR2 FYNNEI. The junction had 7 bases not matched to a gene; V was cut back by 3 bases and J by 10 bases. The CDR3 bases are TGTGCCAGCAGTGAGGGACAGGGTTTCGGGGAGCAGTTCTTC. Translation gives CASSEGQGFGEQFF.

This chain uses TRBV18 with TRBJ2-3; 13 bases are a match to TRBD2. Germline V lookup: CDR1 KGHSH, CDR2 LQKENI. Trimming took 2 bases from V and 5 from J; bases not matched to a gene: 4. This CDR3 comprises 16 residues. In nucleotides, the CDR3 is TGTGCCAGCTCACCAGGGACTAGCGGGGAGAGAGATACGCAGTATTTT. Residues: CASSPGTSGERDTQYF.

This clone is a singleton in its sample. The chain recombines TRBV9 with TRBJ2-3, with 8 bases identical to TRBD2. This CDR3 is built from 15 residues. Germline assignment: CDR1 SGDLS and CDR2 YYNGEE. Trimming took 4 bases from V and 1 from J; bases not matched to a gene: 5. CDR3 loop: CASSFGGGGTDTQYF. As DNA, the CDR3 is TGTGCCAGCAGCTTCGGGGGGGGAGGCACAGATACGCAGTATTTT.

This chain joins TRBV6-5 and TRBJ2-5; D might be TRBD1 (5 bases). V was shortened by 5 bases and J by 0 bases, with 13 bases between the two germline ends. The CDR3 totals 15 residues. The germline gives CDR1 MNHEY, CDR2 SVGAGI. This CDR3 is CASSRHQGNQETQYF. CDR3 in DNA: TGTGCCAGCAGTCGGCATCAGGGAAACCAAGAGACCCAGTACTTC.

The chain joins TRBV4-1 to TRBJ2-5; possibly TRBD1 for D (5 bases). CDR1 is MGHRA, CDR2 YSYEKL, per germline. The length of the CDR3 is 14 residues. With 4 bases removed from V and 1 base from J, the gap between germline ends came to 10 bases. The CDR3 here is CASSPGQIQETQYF. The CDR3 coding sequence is TGCGCCAGCAGCCCCGGACAAATCCAAGAGACCCAGTACTTC.

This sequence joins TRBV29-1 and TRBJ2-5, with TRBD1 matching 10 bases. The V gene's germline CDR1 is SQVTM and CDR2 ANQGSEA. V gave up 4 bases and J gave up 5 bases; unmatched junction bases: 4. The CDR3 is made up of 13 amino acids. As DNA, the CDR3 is TGCAGCGTTGGGGGACAGGGGAGTGAGACCCAGTACTTC. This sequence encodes CSVGGQGSETQYF.

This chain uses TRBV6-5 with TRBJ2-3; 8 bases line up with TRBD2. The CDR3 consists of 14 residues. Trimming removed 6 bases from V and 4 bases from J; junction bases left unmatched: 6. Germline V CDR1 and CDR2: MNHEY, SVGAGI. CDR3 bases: TGTGCCAGCAGGACACGGGGGGGCCCAGATACGCAGTATTTT. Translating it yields CASRTRGGPDTQYF.

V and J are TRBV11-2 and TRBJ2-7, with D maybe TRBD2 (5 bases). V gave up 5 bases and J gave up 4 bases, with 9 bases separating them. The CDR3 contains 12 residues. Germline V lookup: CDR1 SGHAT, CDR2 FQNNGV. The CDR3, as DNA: TGTGCCAGCAGCCCCCGCGGGTACGAGCAGTACTTC. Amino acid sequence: CASSPRGYEQYF.